A selection of T cell receptor beta chains follows, all from one sample in a study of blood T cell repertoires in COVID-19. Clones were read by immunoSEQ multiplex PCR, and TCRdb kept only the in-frame ones, dropping some. The table records 300,000 to 500,000 clones, around 87% of them present only once. The sequenced sample consisted of PBMCs or T cells enriched from blood (not recorded which). The receptors stem from a woman aged 25-40 years with acute COVID-19. CDR3s include the opening cysteine and the closing phenylalanine or tryptophan. A D gene is named only where the DNA matches it firmly. Clone sizes are given selectively: once, few, many, or a class where the clone is expanded.

CDR3 DNA: TGTGCCAGCTCACCCCGAGGGGGCGAGGGGGTGGAAGCTTTCTTT
CDR3 protein: CASSPRGGEGVEAFF
clone size: NA
V gene: TRBV18
J gene: TRBJ1-1
D gene: TRBD1

CDR3 DNA: TGTGCCTGGGCTGGACAGCTAAATTCACCCCTCCACTTT
CDR3 protein: CAWAGQLNSPLHF
clone size: NA
V gene: TRBV30
J gene: TRBJ1-6
D gene: NA

CDR3 DNA: TGTGCCAGTAGTATTCCCCTCGGGAACACTGAAGCTTTCTTT
CDR3 protein: CASSIPLGNTEAFF
clone size: NA
V gene: TRBV19
J gene: TRBJ1-1
D gene: NA

CDR3 DNA: TGCGCCAGCACCTCTTGGGGGACAGGGGGTAAAGGCTACACCTTC
CDR3 protein: CASTSWGTGGKGYTF
clone size: NA
V gene: TRBV5-1
J gene: TRBJ1-2
D gene: TRBD1

CDR3 DNA: TGTGCCAGCAGCGAAGGGACAGGCGACGAGCAGTACTTC
CDR3 protein: CASSEGTGDEQYF
clone size: NA
V gene: TRBV9
J gene: TRBJ2-7
D gene: TRBD1

CDR3 DNA: TGTGCCAGCAGCTTAGATCGGGCTAGCGGGTTAAGCTCCTACGAGCAGTACTTC
CDR3 protein: CASSLDRASGLSSYEQYF
clone size: NA
V gene: TRBV11-2
J gene: TRBJ2-7
D gene: TRBD2

CDR3 DNA: TGTGCCAGCAGCCGGACAGGGTGGACCTATGGCTACACCTTC
CDR3 protein: CASSRTGWTYGYTF
clone size: NA
V gene: TRBV7-2
J gene: TRBJ1-2
D gene: TRBD1

CDR3 DNA: TGTGCCAGCAGTTACAATCCGACAGGGGATTACAGCTCCTATAATTCACCCCTCCACTTT
CDR3 protein: CASSYNPTGDYSSYNSPLHF
clone size: once
V gene: TRBV6-2/TRBV6-3
J gene: TRBJ1-6
D gene: TRBD1

CDR3 DNA: TGTGCCAGCACGGGAGTTAACACCGGGGAGCTGTTTTTT
CDR3 protein: CASTGVNTGELFF
clone size: once
V gene: TRBV2
J gene: TRBJ2-2
D gene: NA

CDR3 DNA: TGTGCCAGCAGCTTAAGGTCCCAGGGGCCCTACGAGCAGTACTTC
CDR3 protein: CASSLRSQGPYEQYF
clone size: NA
V gene: TRBV13
J gene: TRBJ2-7
D gene: NA

CDR3 DNA: TGCGCCAGCAGCTTTTCAGGGGAGGGAAACACCATATATTTT
CDR3 protein: CASSFSGEGNTIYF
clone size: NA
V gene: TRBV5-1
J gene: TRBJ1-3
D gene: NA

CDR3 DNA: TGTGCCACCAGTGATTTAACAGGGGACGGGTACAATGAGCAGTTCTTC
CDR3 protein: CATSDLTGDGYNEQFF
clone size: NA
V gene: TRBV24-1
J gene: TRBJ2-1
D gene: TRBD1

CDR3 DNA: TGTGCCAGCACCACTAGCGGGGGGGCTGACAATGAGCAGTTCTTC
CDR3 protein: CASTTSGGADNEQFF
clone size: NA
V gene: TRBV21-1
J gene: TRBJ2-1
D gene: NA

CDR3 DNA: TGTGCCAGCAGCCAAGGGGGACTCCAACCTGCTATGAACACTGAAGCTTTCTTT
CDR3 protein: CASSQGGLQPAMNTEAFF
clone size: few
V gene: TRBV3-1/TRBV3-2
J gene: TRBJ1-1
D gene: NA

CDR3 DNA: TGCGCCAGCACGACCGCCCCGGGACTAGCGGGGGCCATGAATGAGCAGTTCTTC
CDR3 protein: CASTTAPGLAGAMNEQFF
clone size: NA
V gene: TRBV5-1
J gene: TRBJ2-1
D gene: TRBD2

CDR3 DNA: TGTGCCAGCAGCAATGTGAGATGCCCTGGCTACAATGAGCAGTTCTTC
CDR3 protein: CASSNVRCPGYNEQFF
clone size: NA
V gene: TRBV21-1
J gene: TRBJ2-1
D gene: NA

CDR3 DNA: TGTGCCAGCAGCAGTGGGTGGGCTTACGAGCAGTACTTC
CDR3 protein: CASSSGWAYEQYF
clone size: once
V gene: TRBV21-1
J gene: TRBJ2-7
D gene: NA

CDR3 DNA: TGCGCCAGCAGCAGTGGACAGGGGAACTATGGCTACACCTTC
CDR3 protein: CASSSGQGNYGYTF
clone size: NA
V gene: TRBV5-1
J gene: TRBJ1-2
D gene: TRBD1

CDR3 DNA: TGCGCCAGCAGCTTTCAGGGCCCGGGCGAGCAGTACTTC
CDR3 protein: CASSFQGPGEQYF
clone size: NA
V gene: TRBV5-1
J gene: TRBJ2-7
D gene: NA

CDR3 DNA: TGTGCCAGCAGCTTAGAGAGGCAGCGTGGAAACACCATATATTTT
CDR3 protein: CASSLERQRGNTIYF
clone size: NA
V gene: TRBV13
J gene: TRBJ1-3
D gene: NA

CDR3 DNA: TGTGCCAGCAGCTCCCCAGGGCCGCGGGGAACTAACTATGGCTACACCTTC
CDR3 protein: CASSSPGPRGTNYGYTF
clone size: NA
V gene: TRBV9
J gene: TRBJ1-2
D gene: NA

CDR3 DNA: TGTGCCAGCAGCTGGGACAGCAACACTGAAGCTTTCTTT
CDR3 protein: CASSWDSNTEAFF
clone size: NA
V gene: TRBV6-6
J gene: TRBJ1-1
D gene: TRBD1

CDR3 DNA: TGTGCCAGCTCACTGCGACAGGGGGCTGAAGCTTTCTTT
CDR3 protein: CASSLRQGAEAFF
clone size: NA
V gene: TRBV18
J gene: TRBJ1-1
D gene: TRBD1

CDR3 DNA: TGTGCCAGCAGCTTAGACGCGAGCAATCAGCCCCAGCATTTT
CDR3 protein: CASSLDASNQPQHF
clone size: NA
V gene: TRBV7-2
J gene: TRBJ1-5
D gene: NA

CDR3 DNA: TGTGCCAGTAGTATGGTGGCATTCGGAAACACCATATATTTT
CDR3 protein: CASSMVAFGNTIYF
clone size: NA
V gene: TRBV19
J gene: TRBJ1-3
D gene: NA

CDR3 DNA: TGTGCCAGCAGCGAAGGGACCCAGGGGGTAGATACGCAGTATTTT
CDR3 protein: CASSEGTQGVDTQYF
clone size: NA
V gene: TRBV9
J gene: TRBJ2-3
D gene: TRBD1

CDR3 DNA: TGTGCCAGCAGCGTAGGCCCACGGAGGGAGGTCTATGGCTACACCTTC
CDR3 protein: CASSVGPRREVYGYTF
clone size: NA
V gene: TRBV9
J gene: TRBJ1-2
D gene: NA

CDR3 DNA: TGCAGTGCGCGGGCAGGGGGAACGCAGTATTTT
CDR3 protein: CSARAGGTQYF
clone size: few
V gene: TRBV20-1
J gene: TRBJ2-3
D gene: TRBD1

CDR3 DNA: TGTGCCAGCAGCGTAGGTCAGCAGGGTGATGAAAAACTGTTTTTT
CDR3 protein: CASSVGQQGDEKLFF
clone size: NA
V gene: TRBV9
J gene: TRBJ1-4
D gene: NA

CDR3 DNA: TGTGCCAGCAAAAGTGAGACTAGACACAATGAGCAGTTCTTC
CDR3 protein: CASKSETRHNEQFF
clone size: NA
V gene: TRBV2
J gene: TRBJ2-1
D gene: NA

CDR3 DNA: TGTGCCACCAGTGATTTGAAGCCAGATACGCAGTATTTT
CDR3 protein: CATSDLKPDTQYF
clone size: NA
V gene: TRBV24-1
J gene: TRBJ2-3
D gene: NA

CDR3 DNA: TGCGCCAGCACCGCAGGGGGCTCTAACTATGGCTACACCTTC
CDR3 protein: CASTAGGSNYGYTF
clone size: NA
V gene: TRBV5-1
J gene: TRBJ1-2
D gene: TRBD1

CDR3 DNA: TGCGCCAGCAGCTTAACGACTAGCGGGAGCAATGAGCAGTTCTTC
CDR3 protein: CASSLTTSGSNEQFF
clone size: NA
V gene: TRBV5-1
J gene: TRBJ2-1
D gene: TRBD2

CDR3 DNA: TGTGCCAGCAGCGACAGGGTGCAAGAGACCCAGTACTTC
CDR3 protein: CASSDRVQETQYF
clone size: NA
V gene: TRBV11-3
J gene: TRBJ2-5
D gene: TRBD1

CDR3 DNA: TGTGCCAGCAGCTCTTTAGGGGGGGGCAATGAGCAGTTCTTC
CDR3 protein: CASSSLGGGNEQFF
clone size: NA
V gene: TRBV7-6
J gene: TRBJ2-1
D gene: NA

CDR3 DNA: TGTGCCAGCAGCTCCCGACAGGGGCCTGCTTATGGCTACACCTTC
CDR3 protein: CASSSRQGPAYGYTF
clone size: NA
V gene: TRBV3-1/TRBV3-2
J gene: TRBJ1-2
D gene: TRBD1

CDR3 DNA: TGTGCCAGCAGTGCGACCCCCGGAGGCACAGATACGCAGTATTTT
CDR3 protein: CASSATPGGTDTQYF
clone size: once
V gene: TRBV6-4
J gene: TRBJ2-3
D gene: NA

CDR3 DNA: TGTGCCAGCAGCTTGACACCGAATGAAAAACTGTTTTTT
CDR3 protein: CASSLTPNEKLFF
clone size: NA
V gene: TRBV5-5
J gene: TRBJ1-4
D gene: NA

CDR3 DNA: TGTGCCAGCAGCTTATTGCGGGGAACTAGCACAGATACGCAGTATTTT
CDR3 protein: CASSLLRGTSTDTQYF
clone size: NA
V gene: TRBV7-8
J gene: TRBJ2-3
D gene: NA

CDR3 DNA: TGCAGCGTTGCGGGTACTGAAGCTTTCTTT
CDR3 protein: CSVAGTEAFF
clone size: few
V gene: TRBV29-1
J gene: TRBJ1-1
D gene: NA

CDR3 DNA: TGTGCCACCAGCGAGGACAGGGACATCACAGATACGCAGTATTTT
CDR3 protein: CATSEDRDITDTQYF
clone size: NA
V gene: TRBV24-1
J gene: TRBJ2-3
D gene: TRBD1

CDR3 DNA: TGTGCCAGCAGTTTAAACAGGGGGATTGAGACCCAGTACTTC
CDR3 protein: CASSLNRGIETQYF
clone size: NA
V gene: TRBV27
J gene: TRBJ2-5
D gene: TRBD1